The clone carrying this TCR beta chain has at least ten counts. The antigen remains undetermined. The germline CDR1 and CDR2 sequences are SGHRS and YFSETQ. With 4 bases removed from V and 1 base from J, the gap between germline ends came to 12 bases. The CDR3 covers 16 residues. The sample comes from a study of neurological immune-mediated disorders. Overall study results and limits: The absence of shared CDR3 amino acid sequences among expanded clones across subjects suggests private repertoires in all groups.

TCRdb passed the 5' RACE reads through MiXCR, listing each CDR3 protein once. The repertoire holds fewer than 25,000 distinct CDR3 sequences, with roughly 13% as singletons. This TCR came from a woman in her thirties or forties with HTLV-1-associated myelopathy (HAM/TSP). The rearrangement uses TRBV5-1 and TRBJ2-6; D is undetermined. Sequenced input: PBMCs. The CDR3 sequence is CASSGRAPSGANVLTF. CDR3 in DNA: TGCGCCAGCAGCGGCCGGGCCCCATCTGGGGCCAACGTCCTGACTTTC.